This TCR beta chain comes out of a study of cytomegalovirus exposure and HLA in healthy donors. Overall study findings and caveats: There were a few CMV-associated chains whose specificity for CMV antigens was confirmed in vitro. The study labeled 164 TCR beta chains cytomegalovirus-associated. A subsequent analysis found that TCR clusters from the first cohort also tended to co-occur in the 90 to 150 validation repertoires, with approximately 95% of cluster scores above 0. Across donors, most TCRs were seen rarely, yet some public ones were widespread.

A word on this clone: The antigen is not known.

The protocol was immunoSEQ multiplex PCR, while the TCRdb copy is restricted to in-frame clones and leaves out a portion. Found here are some 260,000 clones, more than 75% of them singletons; the top ten hold around 13%. The source is a man aged 18 to 30 in good health and CMV-seropositive. The specimen sequenced was PBMCs.

Written as DNA, the CDR3 is TGTGCCAGCAGCTCCCCGACAGGGTCGTGGCATCAGCCCCAGCATTTT. It encodes CASSSPTGSWHQPQHF. The V call is TRBV7-8, the J call TRBJ1-5; 7 bases fit TRBD1. Looked up from germline, CDR1 is SGHVS and CDR2 is FQNEAQ. Germline trimming cut 4 bases from V and 5 bases from J; bases unmatched to any gene: 11. The CDR3 covers 16 residues.